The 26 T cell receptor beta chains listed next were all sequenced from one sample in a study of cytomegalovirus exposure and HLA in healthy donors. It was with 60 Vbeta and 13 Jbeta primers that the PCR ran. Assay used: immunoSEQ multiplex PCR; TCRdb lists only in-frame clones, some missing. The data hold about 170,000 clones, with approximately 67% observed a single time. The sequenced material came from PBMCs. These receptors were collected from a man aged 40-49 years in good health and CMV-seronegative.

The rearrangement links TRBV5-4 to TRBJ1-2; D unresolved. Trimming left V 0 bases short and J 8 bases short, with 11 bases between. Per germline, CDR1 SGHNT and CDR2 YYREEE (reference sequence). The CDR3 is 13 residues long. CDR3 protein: CASSLVSAGGYTF. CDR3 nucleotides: TGTGCCAGCAGCTTGGTCAGTGCGGGGGGCTACACCTTC.

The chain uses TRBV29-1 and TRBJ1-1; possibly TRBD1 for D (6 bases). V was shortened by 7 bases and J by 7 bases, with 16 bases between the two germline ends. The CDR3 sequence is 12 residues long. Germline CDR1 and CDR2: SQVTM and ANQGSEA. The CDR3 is CSAKQGSSEAFF. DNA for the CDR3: TGCAGCGCCAAACAGGGTAGTAGTGAAGCTTTCTTT.

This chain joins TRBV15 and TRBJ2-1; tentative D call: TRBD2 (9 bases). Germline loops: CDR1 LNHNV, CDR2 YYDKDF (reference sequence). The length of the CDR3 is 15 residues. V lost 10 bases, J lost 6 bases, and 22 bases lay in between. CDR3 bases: TGTGCCATCCAGGGGGCGACTAGCGGAAGCAATGAGCAGTTCTTC. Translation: CAIQGATSGSNEQFF.

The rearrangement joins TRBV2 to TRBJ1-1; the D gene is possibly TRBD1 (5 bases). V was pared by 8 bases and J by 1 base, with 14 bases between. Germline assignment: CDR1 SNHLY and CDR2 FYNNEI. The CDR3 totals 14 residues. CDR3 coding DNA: TGTGCCAGCGCCACCAGACAGCAGAACACTGAAGCTTTCTTT. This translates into CASATRQQNTEAFF.

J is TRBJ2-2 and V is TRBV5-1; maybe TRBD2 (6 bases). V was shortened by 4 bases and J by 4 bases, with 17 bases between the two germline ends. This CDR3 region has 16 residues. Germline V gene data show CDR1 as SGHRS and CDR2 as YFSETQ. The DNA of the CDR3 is TGCGCCAGCAGCCTCCGGGACTTCGGAATCACCGGGGAGCTGTTTTTT. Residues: CASSLRDFGITGELFF.

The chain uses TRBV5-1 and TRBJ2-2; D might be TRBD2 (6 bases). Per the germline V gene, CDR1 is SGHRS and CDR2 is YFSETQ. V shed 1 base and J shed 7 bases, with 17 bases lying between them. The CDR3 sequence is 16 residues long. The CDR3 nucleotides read TGCGCCAGCAGCTTGAGACTAGACGTTGCCGGCGGGGAGCTGTTTTTT. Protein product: CASSLRLDVAGGELFF.

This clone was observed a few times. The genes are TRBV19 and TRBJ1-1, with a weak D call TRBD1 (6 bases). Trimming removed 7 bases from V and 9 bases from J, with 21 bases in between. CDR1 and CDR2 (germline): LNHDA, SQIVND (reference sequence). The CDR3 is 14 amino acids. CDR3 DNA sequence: TGTGCCAGTACCACACTAGGGGGGGCCCAGCAAGCTTTCTTT. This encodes CASTTLGGAQQAFF.

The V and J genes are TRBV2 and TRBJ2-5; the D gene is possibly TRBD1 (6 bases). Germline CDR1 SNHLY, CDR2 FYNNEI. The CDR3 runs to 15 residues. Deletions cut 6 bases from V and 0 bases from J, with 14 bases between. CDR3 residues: CASSAGTLYQETQYF. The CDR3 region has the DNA TGTGCCAGCAGCGCCGGGACATTGTACCAAGAGACCCAGTACTTC.

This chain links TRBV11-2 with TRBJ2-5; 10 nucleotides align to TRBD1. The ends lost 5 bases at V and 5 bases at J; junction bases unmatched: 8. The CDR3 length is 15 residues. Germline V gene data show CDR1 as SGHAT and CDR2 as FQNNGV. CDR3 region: CASSPAGTGAETQYF. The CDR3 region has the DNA TGTGCCAGCAGCCCAGCCGGGACAGGGGCCGAGACCCAGTACTTC.

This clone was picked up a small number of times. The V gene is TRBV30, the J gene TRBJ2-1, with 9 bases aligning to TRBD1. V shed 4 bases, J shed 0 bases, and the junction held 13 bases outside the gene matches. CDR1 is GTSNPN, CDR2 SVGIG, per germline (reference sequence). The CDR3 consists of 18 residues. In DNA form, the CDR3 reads TGTGCCTGGACTTCGGTGGGACAGGGCGCACGCTCCTACAATGAGCAGTTCTTC. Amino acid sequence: CAWTSVGQGARSYNEQFF. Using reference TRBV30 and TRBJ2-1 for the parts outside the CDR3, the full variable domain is SQTIHQWPATLVQPVGSPLSLECTVEGTSNPNLYWYRQAAGRGLQLLFYSVGIGQISSEVPQNLSASRPQDRQFILSSKKLLLSDSGFYLCAWTSVGQGARSYNEQFFGPGTRLTVL.

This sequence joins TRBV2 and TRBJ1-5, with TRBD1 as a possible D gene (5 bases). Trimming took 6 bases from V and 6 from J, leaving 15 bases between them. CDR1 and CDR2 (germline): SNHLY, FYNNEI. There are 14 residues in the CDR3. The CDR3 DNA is TGTGCCAGCAGGGGGCGGGGCATCGGTCAGCCCCAGCATTTT. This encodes CASRGRGIGQPQHF.

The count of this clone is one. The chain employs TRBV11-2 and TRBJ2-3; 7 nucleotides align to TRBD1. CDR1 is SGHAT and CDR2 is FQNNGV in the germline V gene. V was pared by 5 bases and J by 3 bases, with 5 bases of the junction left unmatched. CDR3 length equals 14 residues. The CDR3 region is CASSTRQGTDTQYF. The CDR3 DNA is TGTGCCAGCAGCACTCGACAGGGTACAGATACGCAGTATTTT. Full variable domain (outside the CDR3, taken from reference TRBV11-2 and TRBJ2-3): EAGVAQSPRYKIIEKRQSVAFWCNPISGHATLYWYQQILGQGPKLLIQFQNNGVVDDSQLPKDRFSAERLKGVDSTLKIQPAKLEDSAVYLCASSTRQGTDTQYFGPGTRLTVL.

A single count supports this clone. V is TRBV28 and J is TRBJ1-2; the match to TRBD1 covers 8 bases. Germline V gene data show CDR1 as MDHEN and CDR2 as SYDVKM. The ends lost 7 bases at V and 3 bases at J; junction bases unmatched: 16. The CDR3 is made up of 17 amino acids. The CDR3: CASTWGRTGRLDYGYTF. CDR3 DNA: TGTGCCAGCACCTGGGGGCGGACAGGGAGGTTAGACTATGGCTACACCTTC.

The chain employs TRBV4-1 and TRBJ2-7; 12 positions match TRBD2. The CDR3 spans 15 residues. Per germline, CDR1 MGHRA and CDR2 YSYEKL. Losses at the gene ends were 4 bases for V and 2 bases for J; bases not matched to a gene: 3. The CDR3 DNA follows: TGCGCCAGCAGCCCCCTAGCGGGGGGGACCTACGAGCAGTACTTC. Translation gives CASSPLAGGTYEQYF.

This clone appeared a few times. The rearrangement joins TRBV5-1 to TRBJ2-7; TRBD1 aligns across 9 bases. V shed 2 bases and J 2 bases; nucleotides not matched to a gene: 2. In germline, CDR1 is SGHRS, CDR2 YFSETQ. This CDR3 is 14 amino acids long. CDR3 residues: CASSLRQGAYEQYF. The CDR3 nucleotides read TGCGCCAGCAGCTTAAGACAGGGGGCCTACGAGCAGTACTTC.

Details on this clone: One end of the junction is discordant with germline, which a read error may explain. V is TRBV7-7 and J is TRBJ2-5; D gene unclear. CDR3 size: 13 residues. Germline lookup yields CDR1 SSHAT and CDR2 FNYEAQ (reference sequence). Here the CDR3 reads CASSLDFRETQYF. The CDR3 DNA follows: TGTGCTAGCAGCTTAGACTTTCGAGAGACCCAGTACTTC.

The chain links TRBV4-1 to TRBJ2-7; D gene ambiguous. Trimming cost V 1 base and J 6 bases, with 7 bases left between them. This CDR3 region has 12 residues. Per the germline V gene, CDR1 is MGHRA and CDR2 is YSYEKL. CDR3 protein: CASSQGGPEQYF. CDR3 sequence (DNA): TGCGCCAGCAGCCAAGGAGGCCCCGAGCAGTACTTC.

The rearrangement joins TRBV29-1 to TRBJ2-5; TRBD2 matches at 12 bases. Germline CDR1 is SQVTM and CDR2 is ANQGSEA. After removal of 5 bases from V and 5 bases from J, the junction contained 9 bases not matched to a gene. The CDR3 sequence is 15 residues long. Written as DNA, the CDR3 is TGCAGCGTTCGTCGACTAGCGGGGGACTCGGAGACCCAGTACTTC. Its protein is CSVRRLAGDSETQYF.

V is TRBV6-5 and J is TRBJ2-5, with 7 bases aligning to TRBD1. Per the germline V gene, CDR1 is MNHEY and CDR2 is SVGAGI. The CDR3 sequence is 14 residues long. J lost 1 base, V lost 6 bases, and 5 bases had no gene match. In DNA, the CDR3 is TGTGCCAGCAGCCGACAGGGTAGCCAAGAGACCCAGTACTTC. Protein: CASSRQGSQETQYF.

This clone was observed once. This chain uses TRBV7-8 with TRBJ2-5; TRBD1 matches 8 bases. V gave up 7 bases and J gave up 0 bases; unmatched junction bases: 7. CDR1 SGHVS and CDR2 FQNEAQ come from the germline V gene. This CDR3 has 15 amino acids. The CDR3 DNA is TGTGCCAGCATAGACAGGGGTTTAAACCAAGAGACCCAGTACTTC. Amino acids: CASIDRGLNQETQYF.

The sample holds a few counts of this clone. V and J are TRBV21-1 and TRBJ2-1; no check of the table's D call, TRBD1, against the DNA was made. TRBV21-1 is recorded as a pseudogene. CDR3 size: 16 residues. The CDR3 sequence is CASSKGSPPMYNEQFF. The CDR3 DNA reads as TGTGCCAGCAGCAAAGGCAGTCCCCCAATGTACAATGAGCAGTTCTTC.

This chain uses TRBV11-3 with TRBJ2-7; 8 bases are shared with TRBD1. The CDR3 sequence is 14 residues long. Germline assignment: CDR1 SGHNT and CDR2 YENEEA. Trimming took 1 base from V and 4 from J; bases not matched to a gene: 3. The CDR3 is CASSLGTGPYEQYF. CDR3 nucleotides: TGTGCCAGCAGCTTAGGGACAGGGCCTTACGAGCAGTACTTC.

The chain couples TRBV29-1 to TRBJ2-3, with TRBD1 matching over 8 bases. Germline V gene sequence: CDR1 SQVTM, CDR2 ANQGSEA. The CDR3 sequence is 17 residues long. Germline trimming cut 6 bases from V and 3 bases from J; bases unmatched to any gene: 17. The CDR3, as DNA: TGCAGCGTAACCCCCCTCCAGGGGGCGAGTGGGACAGATACGCAGTATTTT. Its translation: CSVTPLQGASGTDTQYF.

CDR3: CASWSGGAHNEQFF. DNA for the CDR3: TGTGCCAGCTGGAGCGGGGGGGCCCACAATGAGCAGTTCTTC. The V call is TRBV6-5, the J call TRBJ2-1; 10 nucleotides agree with TRBD2. This CDR3 contains 14 residues. Looked up from germline, CDR1 is MNHEY and CDR2 is SVGAGI. Germline trimming cut 8 bases from V and 5 bases from J; bases unmatched to any gene: 6.

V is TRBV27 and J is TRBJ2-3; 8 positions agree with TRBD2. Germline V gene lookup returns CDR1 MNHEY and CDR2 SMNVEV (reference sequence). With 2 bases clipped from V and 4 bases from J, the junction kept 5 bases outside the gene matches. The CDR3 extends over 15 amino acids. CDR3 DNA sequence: TGTGCCAGCAGTTTACCACCGGGACTAGCAGATACGCAGTATTTT. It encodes CASSLPPGLADTQYF.

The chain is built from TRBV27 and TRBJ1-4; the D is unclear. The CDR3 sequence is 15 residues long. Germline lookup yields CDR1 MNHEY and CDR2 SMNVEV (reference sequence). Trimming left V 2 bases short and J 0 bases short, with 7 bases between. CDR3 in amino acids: CASSLAAATNEKLFF. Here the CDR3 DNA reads TGTGCCAGCAGTTTAGCGGCAGCAACTAATGAAAAACTGTTTTTT.